The 30 T cell receptor beta chains listed next were all sequenced from one sample in a study of T cell repertoires in cytomegalovirus infection. One entry per CDR3 protein results from TCRdb running MiXCR on the reads. The sample lists a few hundred thousand distinct CDR3 sequences, less than 9.5% occurring once. The sequenced material came from PBMCs. These receptors all stem from a human donor in good health (CMV status not recorded). Some clones in this sample may be carry-over from other donors' samples.

V is TRBV6-5 and J is TRBJ2-1; TRBD2 matches at 9 bases. The V gene end was trimmed by 5 bases and the J gene end by 6 bases; junction bases not matched to a gene: 11. This CDR3 has 16 amino acids. The germline gives CDR1 MNHEY, CDR2 SVGAGI. The CDR3 region is CASSRLAGAIGNEQFF. The DNA of the CDR3 is TGTGCCAGCAGTCGCTTAGCGGGGGCGATCGGCAATGAGCAGTTCTTC.

This clonotype appeared a few times. This chain connects TRBV6-2 or TRBV6-3 to TRBJ1-1; no firm D call. The CDR3 spans 14 residues. Trimming stripped 0 bases from V and 6 bases from J, with 11 bases between. Germline V gives CDR1 MNHEY, CDR2 SVGEGT. The CDR3 reads CASSYSRSGPEAFF. The CDR3 nucleotides are TGTGCCAGCAGTTACTCCCGTTCGGGCCCTGAAGCTTTCTTT.

This clonotype has ten or more counts. J is TRBJ2-3 and V is TRBV7-3; D perhaps matches TRBD2 (6 bases). This CDR3 spans 13 amino acids. Trimming pared 5 bases from V and 5 bases from J, leaving 11 bases between. Germline assignment: CDR1 SGHTA and CDR2 FQGTGA. CDR3 coding DNA: TGTGCCAGCAGCCAGCCCGGGGGAGATACGCAGTATTTT. It encodes CASSQPGGDTQYF.

This clonotype showed up many times. This chain links TRBV5-8 with TRBJ2-1; 10 bases fit TRBD2. From germline, CDR1 is SGHTS and CDR2 YDEGEE. V lost 0 bases to trimming and J lost 12 bases; unmatched junction nucleotides: 9. The CDR3 has 15 residues. The CDR3 nucleotides are TGTGCCAGCAGCTTGGATAGCGGGAGGACCGCCGGGCAGTTCTTC. Amino acid sequence: CASSLDSGRTAGQFF.

This clonotype was seen many times. CDR3 DNA: TGTGCCAGCAGCTTAGCGACGGGGGTGCTCAGGAACACCATATATTTT. Its protein product is CASSLATGVLRNTIYF. The rearrangement links TRBV7-2 to TRBJ1-3; maybe TRBD1 (5 bases). Germline V gene sequence: CDR1 SGHTA, CDR2 FQGNSA. This CDR3 region has 16 residues. Trimming shortened V by 0 bases and J by 7 bases, and 16 bases separated the two germline ends. Using reference TRBV7-2 and TRBJ1-3 for the parts outside the CDR3, the full variable domain is GAGVSQSPSNKVTEKGKDVELRCDPISGHTALYWYRQSLGQGLEFLIYFQGNSAPDKSGLPSDRFSAERTGGSVSTLTIQRTQQEDSAVYLCASSLATGVLRNTIYFGEGSWLTVV.

This clonotype was seen ten or more times. The V and J genes are TRBV7-2 and TRBJ2-7, with D possibly being TRBD1 (6 bases). CDR1 SGHTA and CDR2 FQGNSA come from the germline V gene. CDR3 size: 14 residues. V was trimmed by 5 bases and J by 0 bases, leaving 11 bases between them. CDR3 amino acids: CASSTGTSSYEQYF. In nucleotides, the CDR3 is TGTGCCAGCAGCACCGGGACATCCTCCTACGAGCAGTACTTC.

The sample holds many counts of this clonotype. The junction shows a germline mismatch at one end, possibly a read error. The rearrangement links TRBV7-2 to TRBJ2-3; no definite D call. The CDR3 sequence is 13 residues long. Looked up from germline, CDR1 is SGHTA and CDR2 is FQGNSA. The CDR3 bases are TGTGCCAGCAGCTTACTCTCCCAGAACCTTTGGCATTTT. Its protein is CASSLLSQNLWHF.

Ten or more counts support this clonotype. The chain employs TRBV7-8 and TRBJ2-5; D ambiguous. This CDR3 comprises 15 residues. Germline assignment: CDR1 SGHVS and CDR2 FQNEAQ. Trimming cost V 2 bases and J 2 bases, with 12 bases left between them. CDR3 DNA: TGTGCCAGCAGCTTATGGGAACCCGCTCAAGAGACCCAGTACTTC. Protein product: CASSLWEPAQETQYF.

In this sample, this clonotype turned up many times. The genes are TRBV19 and TRBJ1-5, with 7 bases matching TRBD1. CDR1 and CDR2 from the germline V gene are LNHDA and SQIVND (reference sequence). The length of the CDR3 is 16 residues. V gave up 4 bases and J gave up 3 bases; unmatched junction bases: 9. The chain's CDR3 is CASSRIQQGLNQPQHF. The CDR3 nucleotides read TGTGCCAGTAGTAGGATTCAACAGGGGCTCAATCAGCCCCAGCATTTT. Drawing the rest from reference TRBV19 and TRBJ1-5, the complete variable domain is DGGITQSPKYLFRKEGQNVTLSCEQNLNHDAMYWYRQDPGQGLRLIYYSQIVNDFQKGDIAEGYSVSREKKESFPLTVTSAQKNPTAFYLCASSRIQQGLNQPQHFGDGTRLSIL.

The table lists this clonotype with many counts. The gene calls are TRBV12-3 or TRBV12-4 and TRBJ2-1, with 9 positions matching TRBD1. Losses at the gene ends were 6 bases for V and 8 bases for J; bases not matched to a gene: 11. This CDR3 has 15 residues. CDR3 sequence reads: CASSEPGQGIYEQFF. The CDR3 nucleotides are TGTGCCAGCAGCGAACCGGGACAGGGTATCTATGAGCAGTTCTTC.

At least ten counts were recorded for this clonotype. This rearrangement joins TRBV12-3 or TRBV12-4 to TRBJ1-1, with D tentatively TRBD1 (5 bases). The CDR3 covers 15 residues. Trimming took off 2 bases at V and 0 bases at J, with 10 bases between the two ends. The CDR3 loop is CASSLPQGMNTEAFF. The CDR3 DNA reads TGTGCCAGCAGTTTACCCCAGGGAATGAACACTGAAGCTTTCTTT.

Many counts were recorded for this clonotype. This rearrangement joins TRBV7-2 to TRBJ1-5; TRBD1 agrees at 7 bases. J lost 6 bases, V lost 2 bases, and 10 bases had no gene match. This CDR3 contains 16 residues. Germline CDR1 SGHTA, CDR2 FQGNSA. The CDR3 is CASSLRAGGGIQPQHF. The CDR3 DNA sequence: TGTGCCAGCAGCTTAAGGGCAGGGGGAGGGATTCAGCCCCAGCATTTT.

Concerning this clonotype itself: A read error is possible here, since a much larger clone lies one base away. The V and J genes are TRBV28 and TRBJ1-5; D remains unclear. Germline CDR1 and CDR2: MDHEN and SYDVKM. The CDR3 spans 12 residues. Trimming cost V 8 bases and J 7 bases, with 12 bases left between them. CDR3 amino acids: CASGERKQPQHF. Written as DNA, the CDR3 is TGTGCCAGCGGCGAGAGGAAACAGCCCCAGCATTTT.

The genes are TRBV28 and TRBJ1-5; perhaps TRBD1 as D (6 bases). The germline CDR1 and CDR2 sequences are MDHEN and SYDVKM. The CDR3 is made up of 15 amino acids. Trimming pared 2 bases from V and 7 bases from J, leaving 15 bases between. The chain's CDR3 is CASSLGGPRGQPQHF. CDR3 in DNA: TGTGCCAGCAGTTTAGGGGGCCCCAGGGGACAGCCCCAGCATTTT.

This clonotype has a count of ten or more. The rearrangement joins TRBV6-1 to TRBJ1-2; 8 bases map to TRBD1. Germline CDR1 reads MNHNS; CDR2 reads SASEGT. The CDR3 loop spans 13 amino acids. With V trimmed by 5 bases and J by 5 bases, 4 bases remained unmatched. Written as DNA, the CDR3 is TGTGCCAGCAGTCGGGACAGGTTTTATGGCTACACCTTC. Translated: CASSRDRFYGYTF.

This clonotype was seen more than once but under ten times. V usage is TRBV19 and J usage is TRBJ1-2; D gene ambiguous. CDR3 length: 11 amino acids. The ends were cut back, 9 bases at V and 4 bases at J, with 9 bases in the middle. In germline, CDR1 is LNHDA, CDR2 SQIVND (reference sequence). Here the CDR3 reads CASKESYGYTF. In DNA, the CDR3 is TGTGCCAGCAAAGAGAGCTATGGCTACACCTTC.

This clonotype was recorded many times. V gene TRBV7-9 combines with J gene TRBJ1-5, with a weak D call TRBD1 (6 bases). V was pared by 2 bases and J by 5 bases, with 10 bases between. CDR3 size: 14 residues. Germline V gene lookup returns CDR1 SEHNR and CDR2 FQNEAQ (reference sequence). CDR3 residues: CASSLTAGDQPQHF. The CDR3 DNA is TGTGCCAGCAGCTTAACGGCAGGGGATCAGCCCCAGCATTTT.

This clonotype was observed many times. V usage is TRBV5-6 and J usage is TRBJ2-5; 7 bases line up with TRBD1. The CDR3 loop spans 15 amino acids. Germline CDR1 reads SGHDT; CDR2 reads YYEEEE. J gave up 2 bases and V 4 bases, and 8 bases lay outside the gene matches. The DNA of the CDR3 is TGTGCCAGCAGCGGGGACAGAGTCACTCAAGAGACCCAGTACTTC. The encoded protein is CASSGDRVTQETQYF.

In this sample, this clonotype turned up a few times. The rearrangement joins TRBV7-2 to TRBJ2-7, with 11 nucleotides matching TRBD1. Germline CDR1 SGHTA, CDR2 FQGNSA. The CDR3 is made up of 14 amino acids. With 2 bases clipped from V and 6 bases from J, the junction kept 3 bases outside the gene matches. Here the CDR3 reads CASSLRDRGSEQYF. Here the CDR3 DNA reads TGTGCCAGCAGCTTACGGGACAGGGGGTCCGAGCAGTACTTC.

At least ten counts were recorded for this clonotype. V gene TRBV7-9 combines with J gene TRBJ2-2; 10 bases map to TRBD2. Germline CDR1 is SEHNR and CDR2 is FQNEAQ (reference sequence). V was pared by 5 bases and J by 1 base, with 1 base of the junction left unmatched. This CDR3 has 15 residues. The CDR3 region is CASSRLAGNTGELFF. CDR3 DNA: TGTGCCAGCAGCCGACTAGCGGGGAACACCGGGGAGCTGTTTTTT. The whole variable domain, filled in from reference TRBV7-9 and TRBJ2-2, reads DTGVSQNPRHKITKRGQNVTFRCDPISEHNRLYWYRQTLGQGPEFLTYFQNEAQLEKSRLLSDRFSAERPKGSFSTLEIQRTEQGDSAMYLCASSRLAGNTGELFFGEGSRLTVL.

This clonotype was seen ten or more times. This sequence joins TRBV5-1 and TRBJ2-4; 8 bases fit TRBD1. Per germline, CDR1 SGHRS and CDR2 YFSETQ. Losses at the gene ends were 1 base for V and 5 bases for J; bases not matched to a gene: 8. The CDR3 contains 16 residues. The CDR3 region is CASSLTTGGRQNIQYF. The CDR3 DNA sequence: TGCGCCAGCAGCTTGACCACAGGGGGACGACAAAACATTCAGTACTTC.

The gene calls are TRBV7-4 and TRBJ1-2; the match to TRBD1 covers 7 bases. The germline V gene encodes CDR1 SGHVT and CDR2 SQSDAQ. V lost 1 base, J lost 3 bases, and 8 bases stayed unmatched. The CDR3 runs to 16 residues. The chain's CDR3 is CASSLGRTGDHYGYTF. The CDR3 nucleotides are TGTGCCAGCAGCTTAGGGAGGACAGGCGATCACTATGGCTACACCTTC.

V gene TRBV28 combines with J gene TRBJ1-6; 9 bases match TRBD1. This CDR3 is 15 amino acids long. From germline, CDR1 is MDHEN and CDR2 SYDVKM. Trimming at V came to 6 bases and at J to 14 bases, leaving 14 bases not matched to a gene. The CDR3 DNA is TGTGCCAGCAGGGCCGGGACAGGGCCGTCTCAGACCCTCCACTTT. Translating it yields CASRAGTGPSQTLHF.

This chain connects TRBV7-9 to TRBJ2-7; D is undetermined. CDR1 is SEHNR, CDR2 FQNEAQ, per germline (reference sequence). V lost 8 bases, J lost 2 bases, and 13 bases lay in between. The CDR3 loop spans 13 amino acids. CDR3 loop: CASGPLVPYEQYF. The DNA for the CDR3 is TGTGCCAGCGGGCCTCTCGTACCCTACGAGCAGTACTTC. Using reference TRBV7-9 and TRBJ2-7 for the parts outside the CDR3, the full variable domain is DTGVSQNPRHKITKRGQNVTFRCDPISEHNRLYWYRQTLGQGPEFLTYFQNEAQLEKSRLLSDRFSAERPKGSFSTLEIQRTEQGDSAMYLCASGPLVPYEQYFGPGTRLTVT.

At least ten counts were recorded for this clonotype. J is TRBJ2-5 and V is TRBV12-3 or TRBV12-4, with unresolved D. Trimming left V 2 bases short and J 2 bases short, with 9 bases between. This CDR3 region has 14 residues. This CDR3 reads CASSLLGKQETQYF. The CDR3 DNA follows: TGTGCCAGCAGTTTACTGGGGAAACAAGAGACCCAGTACTTC.

This chain uses TRBV4-1 with TRBJ2-5, with 13 bases fitting TRBD2. CDR3 length equals 17 residues. Germline CDR1 MGHRA, CDR2 YSYEKL. The ends lost 0 bases at V and 4 bases at J; junction bases unmatched: 5. CDR3 residues: CASSQDRRLAGGETQYF. The CDR3, as DNA: TGCGCCAGCAGCCAAGATCGCCGACTAGCGGGAGGAGAGACCCAGTACTTC.

This clonotype was recorded many times. This chain links TRBV12-3 or TRBV12-4 with TRBJ2-5; maybe TRBD2 (6 bases). Trimming cost V 5 bases and J 4 bases, with 20 bases left between them. The CDR3 is 16 residues long. The CDR3 region has the DNA TGTGCCAGCAGTCCCGGAGTAATTCGGGGAGGAGAGACCCAGTACTTC. This encodes CASSPGVIRGGETQYF.

V gene TRBV6-5 combines with J gene TRBJ1-1; TRBD1 is a possible D gene (5 bases). Germline assignment: CDR1 MNHEY and CDR2 SVGAGI. The CDR3 sequence is 15 residues long. Between the trimmed V and J ends, which lost 6 bases and 4 bases, there was a span of 18 bases. The CDR3 bases are TGTGCCAGCAGCCCTAGGACAACAATAGGCACTGAAGCTTTCTTT. It encodes CASSPRTTIGTEAFF.

This clonotype was counted ten times or more. The gene calls are TRBV12-3 or TRBV12-4 and TRBJ2-2; D call uncertain. V lost 3 bases and J lost 6, with 14 bases in between. The CDR3 consists of 15 residues. DNA for the CDR3: TGTGCCAGCAGTTTCAGGAGTCTCCCTGCCGGGGAGCTGTTTTTT. Translating gives CASSFRSLPAGELFF.

In this sample, this clonotype turned up a few times. The chain links TRBV9 to TRBJ2-3; maybe TRBD1 (5 bases). Trimming cost V 0 bases and J 6 bases, with 11 bases left between them. The CDR3 totals 14 residues. Germline CDR1 reads SGDLS; CDR2 reads YYNGEE. CDR3 loop: CASSVVGVTDTQYF. In nucleotides, the CDR3 is TGTGCCAGCAGCGTAGTAGGGGTAACGGATACGCAGTATTTT.